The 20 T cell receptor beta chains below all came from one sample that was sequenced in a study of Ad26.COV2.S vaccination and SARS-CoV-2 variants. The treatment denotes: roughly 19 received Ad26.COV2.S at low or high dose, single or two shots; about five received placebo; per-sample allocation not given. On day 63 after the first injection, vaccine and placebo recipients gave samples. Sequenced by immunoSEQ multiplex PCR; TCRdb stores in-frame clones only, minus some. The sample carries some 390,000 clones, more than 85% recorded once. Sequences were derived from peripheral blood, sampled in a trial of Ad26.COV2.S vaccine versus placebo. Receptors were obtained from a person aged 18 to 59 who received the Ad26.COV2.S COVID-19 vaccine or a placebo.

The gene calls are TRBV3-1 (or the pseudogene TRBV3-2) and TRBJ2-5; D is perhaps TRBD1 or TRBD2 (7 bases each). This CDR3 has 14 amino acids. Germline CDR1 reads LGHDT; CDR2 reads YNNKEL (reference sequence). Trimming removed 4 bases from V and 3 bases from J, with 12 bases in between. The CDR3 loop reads CASSLQGGEETQYF. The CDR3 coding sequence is TGTGCCAGCAGCCTCCAGGGGGGGGAAGAGACCCAGTACTTC.

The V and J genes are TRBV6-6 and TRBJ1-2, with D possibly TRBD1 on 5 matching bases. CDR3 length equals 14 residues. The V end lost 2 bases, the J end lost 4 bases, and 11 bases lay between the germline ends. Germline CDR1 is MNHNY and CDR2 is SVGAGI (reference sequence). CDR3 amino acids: CASSYAGTFYGYTF. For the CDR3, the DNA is TGTGCCAGCAGTTACGCCGGGACTTTCTATGGCTACACCTTC.

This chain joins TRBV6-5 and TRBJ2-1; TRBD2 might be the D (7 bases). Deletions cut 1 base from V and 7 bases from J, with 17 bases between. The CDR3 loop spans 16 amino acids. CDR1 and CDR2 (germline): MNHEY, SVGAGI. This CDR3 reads CASSYLDRGAGNEQFF. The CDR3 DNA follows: TGTGCCAGCAGTTACTTGGATCGGGGGGCCGGGAATGAGCAGTTCTTC.

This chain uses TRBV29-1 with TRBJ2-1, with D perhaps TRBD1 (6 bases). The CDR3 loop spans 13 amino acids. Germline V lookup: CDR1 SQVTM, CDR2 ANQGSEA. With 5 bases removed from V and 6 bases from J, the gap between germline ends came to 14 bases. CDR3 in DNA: TGCAGCGTTTTTCCTCAGGGGCGCAATGAGCAGTTCTTC. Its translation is CSVFPQGRNEQFF.

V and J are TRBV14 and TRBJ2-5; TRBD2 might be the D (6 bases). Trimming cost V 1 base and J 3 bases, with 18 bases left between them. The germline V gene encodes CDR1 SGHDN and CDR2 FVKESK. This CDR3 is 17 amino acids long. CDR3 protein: CASSQGFGEESEETQYF. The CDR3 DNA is TGTGCCAGCAGCCAAGGATTCGGGGAGGAGAGTGAAGAGACCCAGTACTTC.

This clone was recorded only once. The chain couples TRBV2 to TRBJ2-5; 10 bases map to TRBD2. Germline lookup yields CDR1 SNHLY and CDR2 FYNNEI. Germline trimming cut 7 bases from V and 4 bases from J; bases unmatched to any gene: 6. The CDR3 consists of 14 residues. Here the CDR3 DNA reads TGTGCCAGCAATAGCGGGGGGCCGAGAGAGACCCAGTACTTC. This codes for CASNSGGPRETQYF.

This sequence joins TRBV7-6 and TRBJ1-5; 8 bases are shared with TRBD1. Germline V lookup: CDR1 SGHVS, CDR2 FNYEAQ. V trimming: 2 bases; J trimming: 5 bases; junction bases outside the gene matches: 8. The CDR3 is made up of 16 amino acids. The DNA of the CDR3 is TGTGCCAGCAGCTTAACCGACAGGGGCGGCGATCAGCCCCAGCATTTT. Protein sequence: CASSLTDRGGDQPQHF.

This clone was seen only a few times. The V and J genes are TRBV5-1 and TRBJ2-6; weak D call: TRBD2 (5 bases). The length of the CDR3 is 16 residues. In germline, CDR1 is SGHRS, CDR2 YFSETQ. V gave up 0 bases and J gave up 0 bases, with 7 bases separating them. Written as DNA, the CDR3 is TGCGCCAGCAGCTTGGTAGGGAGCTCTGGGGCCAACGTCCTGACTTTC. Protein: CASSLVGSSGANVLTF. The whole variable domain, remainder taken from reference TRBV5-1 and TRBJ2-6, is KAGVTQTPRYLIKTRGQQVTLSCSPISGHRSVSWYQQTPGQGLQFLFEYFSETQRNKGNFPGRFSGRQFSNSRSEMNVSTLELGDSALYLCASSLVGSSGANVLTFGAGSRLTVL.

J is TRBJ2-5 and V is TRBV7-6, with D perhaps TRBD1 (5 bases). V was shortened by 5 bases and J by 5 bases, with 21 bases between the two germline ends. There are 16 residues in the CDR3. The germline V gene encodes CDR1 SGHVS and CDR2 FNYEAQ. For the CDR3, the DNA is TGTGCCAGCAGCCCCACGACAGTTCCCCCGGAGGAGACCCAGTACTTC. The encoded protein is CASSPTTVPPEETQYF.

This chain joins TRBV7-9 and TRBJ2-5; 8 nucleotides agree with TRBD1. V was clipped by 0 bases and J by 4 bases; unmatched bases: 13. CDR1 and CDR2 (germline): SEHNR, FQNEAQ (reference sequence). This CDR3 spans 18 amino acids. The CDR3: CASSLAYVGQGAGETQYF. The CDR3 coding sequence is TGTGCCAGCAGCTTAGCCTATGTCGGACAGGGAGCGGGAGAGACCCAGTACTTC.

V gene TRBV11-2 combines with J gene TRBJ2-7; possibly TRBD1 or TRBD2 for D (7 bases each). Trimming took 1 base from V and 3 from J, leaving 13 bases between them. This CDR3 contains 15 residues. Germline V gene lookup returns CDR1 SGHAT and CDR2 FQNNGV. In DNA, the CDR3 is TGTGCCAGCAGCTTAGCAGGGGGAGGGGGCTACGAGCAGTACTTC. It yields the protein CASSLAGGGGYEQYF.

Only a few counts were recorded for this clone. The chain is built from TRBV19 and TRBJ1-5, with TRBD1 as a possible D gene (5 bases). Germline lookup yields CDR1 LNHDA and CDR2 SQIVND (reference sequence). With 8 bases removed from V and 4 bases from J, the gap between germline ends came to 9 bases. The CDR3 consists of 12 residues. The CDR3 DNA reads TGTGCCAGTGGAGGGGCGAATCAGCCCCAGCATTTT. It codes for CASGGANQPQHF.

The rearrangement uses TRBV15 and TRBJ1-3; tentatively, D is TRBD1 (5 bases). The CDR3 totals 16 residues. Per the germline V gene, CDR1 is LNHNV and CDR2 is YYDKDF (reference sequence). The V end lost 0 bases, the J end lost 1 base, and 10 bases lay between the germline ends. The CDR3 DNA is TGTGCCACCAGCAGAGAAAGGGGTCTGTCTGGAAACACCATATATTTT. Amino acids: CATSRERGLSGNTIYF.

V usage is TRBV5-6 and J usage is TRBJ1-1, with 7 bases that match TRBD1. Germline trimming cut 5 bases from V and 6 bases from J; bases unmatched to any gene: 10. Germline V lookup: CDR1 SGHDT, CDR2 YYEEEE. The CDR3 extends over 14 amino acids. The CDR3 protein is CASSRTGLDAEAFF. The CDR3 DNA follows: TGTGCCAGCAGTCGGACAGGACTAGACGCTGAAGCTTTCTTT.

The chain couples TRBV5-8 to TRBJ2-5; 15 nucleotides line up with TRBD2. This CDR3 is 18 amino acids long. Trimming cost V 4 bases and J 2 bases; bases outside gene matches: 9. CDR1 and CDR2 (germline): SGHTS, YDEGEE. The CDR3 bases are TGTGCCAGCAGCAGTGGGACTAGCGGGGGGACTCTGCAAGAGACCCAGTACTTC. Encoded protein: CASSSGTSGGTLQETQYF. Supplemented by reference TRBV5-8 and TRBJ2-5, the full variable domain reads EAGVTQSPTHLIKTRGQQATLRCSPISGHTSVYWYQQALGLGLQFLLWYDEGEERNRGNFPPRFSGRQFPNYSSELNVNALELEDSALYLCASSSGTSGGTLQETQYFGPGTRLLVL.

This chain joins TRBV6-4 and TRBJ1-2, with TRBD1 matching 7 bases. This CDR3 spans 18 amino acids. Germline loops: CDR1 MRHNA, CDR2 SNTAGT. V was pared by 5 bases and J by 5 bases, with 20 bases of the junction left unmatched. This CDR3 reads CASSPYSGGGPGRYGYTF. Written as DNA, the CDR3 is TGTGCCAGCAGTCCCTATTCGGGAGGGGGCCCCGGACGGTATGGCTACACCTTC.

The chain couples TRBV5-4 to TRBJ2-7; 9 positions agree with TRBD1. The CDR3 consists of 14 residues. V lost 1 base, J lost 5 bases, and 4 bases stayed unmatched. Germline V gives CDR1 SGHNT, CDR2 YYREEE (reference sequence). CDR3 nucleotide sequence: TGTGCCAGCAGCTTGTTACAGGGGGCTGACGAGCAGTACTTC. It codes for CASSLLQGADEQYF.

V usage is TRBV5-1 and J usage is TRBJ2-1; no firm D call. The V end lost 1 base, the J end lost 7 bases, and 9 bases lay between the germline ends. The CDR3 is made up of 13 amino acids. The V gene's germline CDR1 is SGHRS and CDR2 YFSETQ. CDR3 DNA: TGCGCCAGCAGCTTGCCCACGTCGAATGAGCAGTTCTTC. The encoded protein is CASSLPTSNEQFF.

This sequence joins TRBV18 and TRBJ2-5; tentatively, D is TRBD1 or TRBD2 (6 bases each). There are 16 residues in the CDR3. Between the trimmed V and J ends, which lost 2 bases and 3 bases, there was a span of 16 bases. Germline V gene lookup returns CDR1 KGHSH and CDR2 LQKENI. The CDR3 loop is CASSPLRDTVKETQYF. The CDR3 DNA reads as TGTGCCAGCTCACCATTGCGGGACACCGTGAAAGAGACCCAGTACTTC.

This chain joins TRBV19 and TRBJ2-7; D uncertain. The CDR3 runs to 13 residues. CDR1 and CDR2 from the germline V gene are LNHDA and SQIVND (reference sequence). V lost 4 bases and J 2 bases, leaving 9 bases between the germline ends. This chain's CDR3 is CASSKVDAYEQYF. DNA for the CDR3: TGTGCCAGTAGTAAGGTCGACGCCTACGAGCAGTACTTC.